The clone carrying this T cell receptor (beta chain) occurred many times. Semi-nested PCR with Nested Universal Primer A followed constant-region reverse priming of full-length variable regions. One entry per CDR3 protein results from TCRdb running MiXCR on the 5' RACE reads. The table shows roughly 40,000 distinct CDR3 sequences, with approximately 20% occurring only once. Looked up from germline, CDR1 is SGHRS and CDR2 is YFSETQ. The CDR3 is made up of 14 amino acids. Trimming shortened V by 4 bases and J by 3 bases, and 10 bases separated the two germline ends. This receptor was identified in a female donor with breast cancer. The chain couples TRBV5-1 to TRBJ2-2; D is uncertain. The sequenced material came from naive CD4+ T cells sorted from a lymph node. Subset of the sample: naive CD4+ T cells, CD4+CD45RA+CD25-. The CDR3 coding sequence is TGCGCCAGCAGCGCAAGGACGGACACCGGGGAGCTGTTTTTT. Protein: CASSARTDTGELFF. Looking up the rest from reference TRBV5-1 and TRBJ2-2 gives the full variable domain: KAGVTQTPRYLIKTRGQQVTLSCSPISGHRSVSWYQQTPGQGLQFLFEYFSETQRNKGNFPGRFSGRQFSNSRSEMNVSTLELGDSALYLCASSARTDTGELFFGEGSRLTVL.